These 19 T cell receptor beta chains were all obtained from the same sample, sequenced in a study of identifying expanded T cells in peripheral blood. TCRdb keeps only in-frame clones here, not all; method: immunoSEQ multiplex PCR. The sample carries about 94,000 clones, around 90% recorded once. The sample comprised blood. These receptor sequences come from a person between 18 and 75 years old in good health.

A few counts support this clone. The rearrangement links TRBV9 to TRBJ2-1, with D unclear. CDR1 is SGDLS, CDR2 YYNGEE, per germline. Trimming took off 4 bases at V and 9 bases at J, with 14 bases between the two ends. This CDR3 has 13 residues. CDR3 loop: CASSSGSGPEQFF. The CDR3 region has the DNA TGTGCCAGCAGCTCAGGATCAGGCCCTGAGCAGTTCTTC.

CDR3 in amino acids: CASSTRFQSSYNEQFF. Written as DNA, the CDR3 is TGTGCCAGCAGCACACGGTTTCAGAGCTCCTACAATGAGCAGTTCTTC. The chain combines TRBV11-2 with TRBJ2-1; no firm D call. Germline lookup yields CDR1 SGHAT and CDR2 FQNNGV. V lost 5 bases to trimming and J lost 0 bases, with 14 bases between them. There are 16 residues in the CDR3.

This clone was seen a single time. The J gene is TRBJ1-2, the V gene TRBV6-1; D not resolved. In germline, CDR1 is MNHNS, CDR2 SASEGT. The CDR3 runs 14 residues. V lost 2 bases, J lost 4 bases, and 11 bases lay in between. CDR3 coding DNA: TGTGCCAGCAGTGAAACTTTAAGTGGCTATGGCTACACCTTC. It encodes CASSETLSGYGYTF.

Here the CDR3 reads CASSSQDGTEAFF. The DNA for the CDR3 is TGTGCCAGCAGCTCACAAGACGGAACTGAAGCTTTCTTT. The V gene is TRBV7-3, the J gene TRBJ1-1; D remains unclear. This CDR3 region has 13 residues. The V gene's germline CDR1 is SGHTA and CDR2 FQGTGA. V was cut by 4 bases and J by 5 bases, with 11 bases left in between.

V usage is TRBV5-1 and J usage is TRBJ2-7; TRBD1 might be the D (5 bases). Deletions cut 0 bases from V and 3 bases from J, with 10 bases between. Germline V gives CDR1 SGHRS, CDR2 YFSETQ. This CDR3 has 14 residues. CDR3 DNA: TGCGCCAGCAGCTTGGCCCGACAGAGCTACGAGCAGTACTTC. Its translation: CASSLARQSYEQYF.

The rearrangement links TRBV5-5 to TRBJ1-3; no firm D call. V was trimmed by 0 bases and J by 0 bases, leaving 7 bases between them. Germline assignment: CDR1 SGHKS and CDR2 YYEKEE (reference sequence). The length of the CDR3 is 15 residues. The CDR3 spells CASSLEGSSGNTIYF. The CDR3 region has the DNA TGTGCCAGCAGCTTGGAGGGCAGCTCTGGAAACACCATATATTTT.

The chain combines TRBV18 with TRBJ2-5, with D unclear. The germline CDR1 and CDR2 sequences are KGHSH and LQKENI. The CDR3 consists of 15 residues. Between the trimmed V and J ends, which lost 2 bases and 0 bases, there was a span of 10 bases. The CDR3 DNA sequence: TGTGCCAGCTCACCAGGGGTGGGCGACCAAGAGACCCAGTACTTC. Protein sequence: CASSPGVGDQETQYF. Full variable domain (rest looked up from reference TRBV18 and TRBJ2-5): NAGVMQNPRHLVRRRGQEARLRCSPMKGHSHVYWYRQLPEEGLKFMVYLQKENIIDESGMPKERFSAEFPKEGPSILRIQQVVRGDSAAYFCASSPGVGDQETQYFGPGTRLLVL.

J is TRBJ1-5 and V is TRBV5-1; weak D call: TRBD1 (5 bases). The germline V gene has CDR1 SGHRS and CDR2 YFSETQ. This CDR3 is 15 amino acids long. V lost 2 bases, J lost 6 bases, and 15 bases lay in between. CDR3 DNA: TGCGCCAGCAGCTTAGGGGTCGGGGTTGGTCAGCCCCAGCATTTT. Encoded protein: CASSLGVGVGQPQHF.

This sequence joins TRBV6-5 and TRBJ1-2; D is ambiguous. With 2 bases removed from V and 2 bases from J, the gap between germline ends came to 12 bases. Germline-derived CDR1 and CDR2 are MNHEY and SVGAGI. The CDR3 sequence is 15 residues long. In DNA, the CDR3 is TGTGCCAGCAGTTACGACTACGGTAAAAACTATGGCTACACCTTC. This gives the protein CASSYDYGKNYGYTF.

The chain uses TRBV18 and TRBJ1-1, with D uncertain. This CDR3 has 13 residues. Trimming pared 5 bases from V and 1 base from J, leaving 8 bases between. Germline assignment: CDR1 KGHSH and CDR2 LQKENI. The CDR3 loop is CASSIGPNTEAFF. CDR3 nucleotides: TGTGCCAGCTCAATCGGACCGAACACTGAAGCTTTCTTT. The full variable domain, in which reference TRBV18 and TRBJ1-1 provide the parts outside the CDR3, is NAGVMQNPRHLVRRRGQEARLRCSPMKGHSHVYWYRQLPEEGLKFMVYLQKENIIDESGMPKERFSAEFPKEGPSILRIQQVVRGDSAAYFCASSIGPNTEAFFGQGTRLTVV.

This clone occurred a few times. CDR3 sequence: CASSPGKGNTEAFF. The CDR3 DNA reads as TGTGCCAGCAGCCCGGGAAAAGGGAACACTGAAGCTTTCTTT. The V and J genes are TRBV7-2 and TRBJ1-1; D unclear. The germline V gene has CDR1 SGHTA and CDR2 FQGNSA. CDR3 size: 14 residues. V shed 5 bases and J shed 1 base, with 11 bases lying between them.

This rearrangement joins TRBV7-3 to TRBJ2-7; D may match TRBD1 or TRBD2 (5 bases each). This CDR3 has 13 residues. Germline CDR1 reads SGHTA; CDR2 reads FQGTGA. V was shortened by 5 bases and J by 7 bases, with 15 bases between the two germline ends. For the CDR3, the DNA is TGTGCCAGCAGCCTAGGGGCTAGCTCTGAGCAGTACTTC. Its protein product is CASSLGASSEQYF.

The chain carries TRBV5-1 and TRBJ2-7, with D perhaps matching TRBD1 (6 bases). There are 16 residues in the CDR3. The V and J ends lost 1 base and 3 bases respectively, with 17 bases between them. CDR1 and CDR2 from the germline V gene are SGHRS and YFSETQ. The CDR3 protein is CASSLNPGTSNYEQYF. CDR3 bases: TGCGCCAGCAGCTTGAATCCCGGGACAAGTAACTACGAGCAGTACTTC.

The V and J genes are TRBV6-5 and TRBJ2-3, with 8 positions matching TRBD1. Germline CDR1 reads MNHEY; CDR2 reads SVGAGI. V was pared by 0 bases and J by 4 bases, with 3 bases of the junction left unmatched. The CDR3 is 15 amino acids. The DNA for the CDR3 is TGTGCCAGCAGTTACTCTCGACAGGGGTCAGATACGCAGTATTTT. As protein: CASSYSRQGSDTQYF.

This sequence joins TRBV27 and TRBJ1-2; 7 bases map to TRBD1. V was pared by 7 bases and J by 13 bases, with 15 bases of the junction left unmatched. The germline V gene encodes CDR1 MNHEY and CDR2 SMNVEV (reference sequence). The CDR3 is made up of 13 amino acids. The CDR3 protein is CASTSTMTGSATF. CDR3 nucleotides: TGTGCCAGCACCTCCACAATGACAGGGTCGGCCACCTTC.

The genes are TRBV7-6 and TRBJ2-5; D might be TRBD2 (5 bases). Trimming took off 4 bases at V and 5 bases at J, with 8 bases between the two ends. The CDR3 is 12 residues long. The germline CDR1 and CDR2 sequences are SGHVS and FNYEAQ. The CDR3 bases are TGTGCCAGCAGCTACGGGGAGGAGACCCAGTACTTC. Translating it yields CASSYGEETQYF.

The chain couples TRBV28 to TRBJ1-5; 9 bases align to TRBD1. The CDR3 sequence is 15 residues long. V was pared by 7 bases and J by 2 bases, with 6 bases of the junction left unmatched. Per germline, CDR1 MDHEN and CDR2 SYDVKM. The CDR3 sequence is CASILRTGGNQPQHF. CDR3 nucleotide sequence: TGTGCCAGCATCTTGCGGACAGGGGGCAATCAGCCCCAGCATTTT.

Only one count was recorded for this clone. The chain couples TRBV11-2 to TRBJ1-2, with D possibly TRBD1 on 5 matching bases. The germline CDR1 and CDR2 sequences are SGHAT and FQNNGV. V dropped 3 bases and J dropped 4 bases, with 15 bases sitting between them. This CDR3 contains 15 residues. CDR3 sequence (DNA): TGTGCCAGCAGCTTCGGACTCGGGGCGGCCTATGGCTACACCTTC. The encoded protein is CASSFGLGAAYGYTF.

This chain uses TRBV4-1 with TRBJ1-1; D gene ambiguous. The CDR3 spans 16 residues. In germline, CDR1 is MGHRA, CDR2 YSYEKL. The V gene lost 0 bases and the J gene lost 5 bases, with 16 bases spanning the gap. CDR3 region: CASSQEKRVIGTEAFF. The CDR3 DNA sequence: TGCGCCAGCAGCCAAGAGAAGCGGGTAATAGGGACTGAAGCTTTCTTT.